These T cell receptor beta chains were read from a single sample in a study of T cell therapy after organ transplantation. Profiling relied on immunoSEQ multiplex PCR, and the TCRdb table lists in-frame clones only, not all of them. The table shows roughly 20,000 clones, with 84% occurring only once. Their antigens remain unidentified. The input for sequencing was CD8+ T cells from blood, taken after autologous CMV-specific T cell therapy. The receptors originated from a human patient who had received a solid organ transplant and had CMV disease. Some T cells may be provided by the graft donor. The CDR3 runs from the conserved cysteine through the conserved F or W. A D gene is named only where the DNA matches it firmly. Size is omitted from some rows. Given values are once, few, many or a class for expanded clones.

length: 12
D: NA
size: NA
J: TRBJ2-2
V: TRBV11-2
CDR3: CASSLAAGELFF
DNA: TGTGCCAGCAGCTTAGCTGCCGGGGAGCTGTTTTTT

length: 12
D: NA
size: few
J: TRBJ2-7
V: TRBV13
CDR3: CASSASSYEQYF
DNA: TGTGCCAGCAGCGCCAGCTCCTACGAGCAGTACTTC

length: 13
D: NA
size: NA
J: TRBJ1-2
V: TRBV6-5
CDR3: CASSYGDKYGYTF
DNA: TGTGCCAGCAGTTACGGGGACAAGTATGGCTACACCTTC

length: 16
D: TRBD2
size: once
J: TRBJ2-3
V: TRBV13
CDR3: CASSLGTSGPTDTQYF
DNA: TGTGCCAGCAGCTTAGGGACTAGCGGACCCACAGATACGCAGTATTTT

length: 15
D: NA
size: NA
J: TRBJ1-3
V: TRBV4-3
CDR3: CASSQDTGVVNTIYF
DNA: TGCGCCAGCAGCCAAGATACGGGGGTGGTAAACACCATATATTTT

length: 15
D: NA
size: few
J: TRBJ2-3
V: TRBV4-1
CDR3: CASSQGPGTTDTQYF
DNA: TGCGCCAGCAGCCAAGGTCCCGGGACAACAGATACGCAGTATTTT

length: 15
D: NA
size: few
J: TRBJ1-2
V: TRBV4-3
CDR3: CASSQELQSNYGYTF
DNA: TGCGCCAGCAGCCAAGAACTGCAGAGTAACTATGGCTACACCTTC

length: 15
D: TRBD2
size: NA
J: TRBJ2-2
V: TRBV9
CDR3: CASSALAGVGGELFF
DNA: TGTGCCAGCAGCGCCCTAGCGGGGGTTGGCGGGGAGCTGTTTTTT

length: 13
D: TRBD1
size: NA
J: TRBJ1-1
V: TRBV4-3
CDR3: CASSQQQGPETFF
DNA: TGCGCCAGCAGCCAGCAACAGGGGCCGGAGACTTTCTTT

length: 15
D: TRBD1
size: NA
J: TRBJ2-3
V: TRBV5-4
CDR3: CASSPPGQLTDTQYF
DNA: TGTGCCAGCAGCCCTCCGGGACAGCTCACAGATACGCAGTATTTT

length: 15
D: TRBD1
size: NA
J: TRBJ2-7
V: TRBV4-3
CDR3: CASSQEGTGGYEQYF
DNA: TGCGCCAGCAGCCAAGAAGGGACAGGGGGGTACGAGCAGTACTTC

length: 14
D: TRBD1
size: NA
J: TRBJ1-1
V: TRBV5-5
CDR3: CASSLGTGDTEAFF
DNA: TGTGCCAGCAGCTTGGGGACAGGGGACACTGAAGCTTTCTTT

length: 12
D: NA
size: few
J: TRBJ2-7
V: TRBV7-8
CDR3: CASSNGQYEQYF
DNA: TGTGCCAGCAGCAACGGACAGTACGAGCAGTACTTC

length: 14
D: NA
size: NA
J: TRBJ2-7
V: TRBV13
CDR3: CASSFPGRSYEQYF
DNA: TGTGCCAGCAGCTTTCCGGGACGTTCCTACGAGCAGTACTTC

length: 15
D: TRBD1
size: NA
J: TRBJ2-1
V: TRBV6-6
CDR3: CASRTGGGNYNEQFF
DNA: TGTGCCAGCAGGACAGGGGGGGGGAATTACAATGAGCAGTTCTTC

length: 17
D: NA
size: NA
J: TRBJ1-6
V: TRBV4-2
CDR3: CASSQDGWAEYNSPLHF
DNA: TGTGCCAGCAGCCAAGACGGGTGGGCTGAATATAATTCACCCCTCCACTTT

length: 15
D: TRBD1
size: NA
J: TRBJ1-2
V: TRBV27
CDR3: CASRDPGGPNYGYTF
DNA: TGTGCCAGCAGGGATCCAGGGGGTCCTAACTATGGCTACACCTTC

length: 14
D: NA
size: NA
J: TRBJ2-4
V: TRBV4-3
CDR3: CAVRDLVAKNIQYF
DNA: TGCGCCGTCAGGGACCTCGTAGCCAAAAACATTCAGTACTTC

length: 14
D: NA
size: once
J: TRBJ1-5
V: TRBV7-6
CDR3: CASSLEGGDQPQHF
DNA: TGTGCCAGCAGCTTAGAAGGGGGGGATCAGCCCCAGCATTTT

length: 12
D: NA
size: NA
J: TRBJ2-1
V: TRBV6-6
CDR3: CASKPLLDEQFF
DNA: TGTGCCAGCAAACCCTTGTTGGATGAGCAGTTCTTC

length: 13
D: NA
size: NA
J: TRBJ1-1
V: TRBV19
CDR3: CASSISVNTEAFF
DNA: TGTGCCAGTAGTATAAGTGTGAACACTGAAGCTTTCTTT

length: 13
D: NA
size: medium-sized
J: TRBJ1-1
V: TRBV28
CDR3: CASIHFGETEAFF
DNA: TGTGCCAGCATCCATTTCGGGGAGACTGAAGCTTTCTTT

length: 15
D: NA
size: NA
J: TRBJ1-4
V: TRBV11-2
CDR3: CASSLEAGSIEKLFF
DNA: TGTGCCAGCAGCTTAGAGGCAGGGTCAATAGAAAAACTGTTTTTT

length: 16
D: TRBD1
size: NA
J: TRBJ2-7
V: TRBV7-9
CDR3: CASSQPGQSPPYEQYF
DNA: TGTGCCAGCAGCCAGCCGGGACAGAGTCCCCCCTACGAGCAGTACTTC

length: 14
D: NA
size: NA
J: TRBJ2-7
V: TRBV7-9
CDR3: CASVELQGAYEQYF
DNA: TGTGCCAGCGTGGAACTACAGGGAGCCTACGAGCAGTACTTC

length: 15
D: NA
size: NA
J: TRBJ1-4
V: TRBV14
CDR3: CASSQDFQWNEKLFF
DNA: TGTGCCAGCAGCCAAGATTTTCAATGGAATGAAAAACTGTTTTTT

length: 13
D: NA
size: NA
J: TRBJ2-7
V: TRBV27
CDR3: CASKIPGTYEQYF
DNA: TGTGCCAGCAAGATTCCGGGAACCTACGAGCAGTACTTC

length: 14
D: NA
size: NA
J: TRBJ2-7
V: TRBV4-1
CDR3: CASSPGEGAEEQYF
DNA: TGCGCCAGCAGCCCCGGGGAGGGGGCGGAAGAGCAGTACTTC

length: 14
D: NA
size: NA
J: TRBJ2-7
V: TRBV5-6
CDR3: CASSLDTAPYEQYF
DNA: TGTGCCAGCAGCTTGGACACCGCACCCTACGAGCAGTACTTC

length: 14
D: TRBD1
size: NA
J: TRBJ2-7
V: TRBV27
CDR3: CASSLGTGSYEQYF
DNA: TGTGCCAGCAGTTTAGGGACAGGCTCCTACGAGCAGTACTTC

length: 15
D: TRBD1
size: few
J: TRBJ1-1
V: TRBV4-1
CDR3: CASSQADRGHTEAFF
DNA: TGCGCCAGCAGCCAGGCTGACAGGGGGCACACTGAAGCTTTCTTT

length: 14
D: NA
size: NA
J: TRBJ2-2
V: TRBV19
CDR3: CASSWTVNTGELFF
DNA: TGTGCCAGTAGTTGGACGGTGAACACCGGGGAGCTGTTTTTT

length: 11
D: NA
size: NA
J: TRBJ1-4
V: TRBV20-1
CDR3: CSGWVFEKLFF
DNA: TGCAGTGGTTGGGTTTTTGAAAAACTGTTTTTT

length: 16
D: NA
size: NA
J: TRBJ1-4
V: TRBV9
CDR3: CASSVAGTGFGEKLFF
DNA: TGTGCCAGCAGCGTAGCTGGCACAGGGTTTGGTGAAAAACTGTTTTTT

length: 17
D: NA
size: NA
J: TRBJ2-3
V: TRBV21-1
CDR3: CASGSIASGGGTDTQYF
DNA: TGTGCCAGCGGATCTATTGCTAGCGGGGGTGGGACAGATACGCAGTATTTT